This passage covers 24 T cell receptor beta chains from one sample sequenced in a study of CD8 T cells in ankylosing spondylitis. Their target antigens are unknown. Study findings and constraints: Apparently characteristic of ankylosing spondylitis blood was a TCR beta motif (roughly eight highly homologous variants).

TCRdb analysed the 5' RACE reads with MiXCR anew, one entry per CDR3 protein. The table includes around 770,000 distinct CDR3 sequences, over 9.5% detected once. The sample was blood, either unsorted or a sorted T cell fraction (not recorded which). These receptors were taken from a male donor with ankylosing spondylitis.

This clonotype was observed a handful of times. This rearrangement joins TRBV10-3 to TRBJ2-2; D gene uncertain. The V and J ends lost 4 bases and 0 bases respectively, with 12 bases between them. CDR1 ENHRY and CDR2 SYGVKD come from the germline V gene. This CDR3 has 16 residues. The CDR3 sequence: CAISGRTVTNTGELFF. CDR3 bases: TGTGCCATCAGTGGGCGGACCGTTACGAACACCGGGGAGCTGTTTTTT.

The CDR3 sequence is CANIAGQLNTGELFF. As DNA, the CDR3 is TGTGCCAACATCGCTGGACAGCTGAACACCGGGGAGCTGTTTTTT. This sequence joins TRBV28 and TRBJ2-2, with D maybe TRBD1 (6 bases). V lost 10 bases to trimming and J lost 1 base, with 16 bases between them. CDR3 size: 15 residues. Germline V gene data show CDR1 as MDHEN and CDR2 as SYDVKM.

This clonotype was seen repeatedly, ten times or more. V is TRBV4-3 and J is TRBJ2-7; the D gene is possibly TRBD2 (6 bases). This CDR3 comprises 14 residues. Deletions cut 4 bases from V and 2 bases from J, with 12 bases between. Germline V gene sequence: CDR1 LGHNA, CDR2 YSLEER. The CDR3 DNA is TGCGCCAGCAGCCCAAAGGAGGGTACCTACGAGCAGTACTTC. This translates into CASSPKEGTYEQYF.

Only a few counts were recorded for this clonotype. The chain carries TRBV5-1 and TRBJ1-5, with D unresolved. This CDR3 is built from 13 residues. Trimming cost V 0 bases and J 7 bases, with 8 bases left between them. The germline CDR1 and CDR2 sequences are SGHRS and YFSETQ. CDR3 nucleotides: TGCGCCAGCAGCTTGGGGGTGGAACAGCCCCAGCATTTT. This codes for CASSLGVEQPQHF. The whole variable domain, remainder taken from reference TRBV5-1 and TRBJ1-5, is KAGVTQTPRYLIKTRGQQVTLSCSPISGHRSVSWYQQTPGQGLQFLFEYFSETQRNKGNFPGRFSGRQFSNSRSEMNVSTLELGDSALYLCASSLGVEQPQHFGDGTRLSIL.

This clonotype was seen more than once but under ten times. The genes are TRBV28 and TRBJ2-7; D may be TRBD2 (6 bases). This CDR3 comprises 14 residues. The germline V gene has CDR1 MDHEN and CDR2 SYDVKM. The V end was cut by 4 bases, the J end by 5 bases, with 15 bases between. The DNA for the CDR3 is TGTGCCAGCAGTTCGACCGGGGGTCGGAACGAGCAGTACTTC. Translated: CASSSTGGRNEQYF.

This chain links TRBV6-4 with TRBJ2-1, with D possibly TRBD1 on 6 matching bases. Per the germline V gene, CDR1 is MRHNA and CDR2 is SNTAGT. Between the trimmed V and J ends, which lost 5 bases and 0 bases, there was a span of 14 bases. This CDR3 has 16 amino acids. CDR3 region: CASSRTAQSSYNEQFF. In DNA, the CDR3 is TGTGCCAGCAGTCGGACAGCCCAAAGCTCCTACAATGAGCAGTTCTTC.

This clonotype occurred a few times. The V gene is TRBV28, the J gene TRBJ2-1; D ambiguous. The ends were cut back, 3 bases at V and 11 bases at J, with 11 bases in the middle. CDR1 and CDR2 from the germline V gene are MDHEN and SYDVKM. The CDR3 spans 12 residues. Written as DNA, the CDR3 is TGTGCCAGCAGTTTCGCCTCCTCTCAGCAGTTCTTC. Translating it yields CASSFASSQQFF.

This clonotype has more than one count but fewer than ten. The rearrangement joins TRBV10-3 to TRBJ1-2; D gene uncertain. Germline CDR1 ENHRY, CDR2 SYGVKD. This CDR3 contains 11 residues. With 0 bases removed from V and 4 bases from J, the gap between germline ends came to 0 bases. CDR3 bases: TGTGCCATCAGTGAGTCCTATGGCTACACCTTC. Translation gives CAISESYGYTF.

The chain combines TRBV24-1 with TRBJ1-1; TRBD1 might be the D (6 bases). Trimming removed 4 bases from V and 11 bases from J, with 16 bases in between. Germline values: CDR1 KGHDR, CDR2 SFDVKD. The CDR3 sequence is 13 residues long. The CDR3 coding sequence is TGTGCCACCAGTGACCACGGACAGCGCGGGGCTTTCTTT. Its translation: CATSDHGQRGAFF.

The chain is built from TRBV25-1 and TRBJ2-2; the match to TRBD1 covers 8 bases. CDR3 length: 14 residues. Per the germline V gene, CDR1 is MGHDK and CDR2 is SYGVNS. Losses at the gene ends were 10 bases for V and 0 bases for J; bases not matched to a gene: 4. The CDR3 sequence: CATQGGANTGELFF. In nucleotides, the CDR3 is TGTGCCACACAGGGGGGCGCGAACACCGGGGAGCTGTTTTTT.

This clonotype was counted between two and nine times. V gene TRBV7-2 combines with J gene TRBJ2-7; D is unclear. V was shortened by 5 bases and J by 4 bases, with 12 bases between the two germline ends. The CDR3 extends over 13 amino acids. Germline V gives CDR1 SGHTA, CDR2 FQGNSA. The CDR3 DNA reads TGTGCCAGCAGCCCATGGGGTCCTTACGAGCAGTACTTC. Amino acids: CASSPWGPYEQYF.

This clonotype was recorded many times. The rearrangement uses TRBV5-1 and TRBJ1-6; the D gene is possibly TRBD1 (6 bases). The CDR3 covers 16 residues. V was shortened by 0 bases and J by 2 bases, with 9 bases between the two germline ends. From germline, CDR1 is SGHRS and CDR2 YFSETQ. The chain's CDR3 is CASSLGAGAYNSPLHF. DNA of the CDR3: TGCGCCAGCAGCTTGGGTGCAGGGGCCTATAATTCACCCCTCCACTTT.

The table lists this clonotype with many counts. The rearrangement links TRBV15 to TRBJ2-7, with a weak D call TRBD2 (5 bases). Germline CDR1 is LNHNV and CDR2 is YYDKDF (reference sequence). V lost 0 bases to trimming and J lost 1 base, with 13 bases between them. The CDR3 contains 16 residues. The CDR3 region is CATSRDRGALSYEQYF. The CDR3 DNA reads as TGTGCCACCAGCAGAGATCGGGGAGCGTTATCCTACGAGCAGTACTTC.

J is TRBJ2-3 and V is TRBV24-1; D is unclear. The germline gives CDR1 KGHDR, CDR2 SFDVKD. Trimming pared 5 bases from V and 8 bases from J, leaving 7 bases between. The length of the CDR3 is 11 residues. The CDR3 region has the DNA TGTGCCACCAGTGGACTTGGTACGCAGTATTTT. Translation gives CATSGLGTQYF.

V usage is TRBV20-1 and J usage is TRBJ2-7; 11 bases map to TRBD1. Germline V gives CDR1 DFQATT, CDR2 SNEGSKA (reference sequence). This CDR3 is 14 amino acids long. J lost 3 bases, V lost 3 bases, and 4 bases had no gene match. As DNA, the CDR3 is TGCAGTGCTAGGCCCGGGACAGGGGGCTACGAGCAGTACTTC. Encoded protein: CSARPGTGGYEQYF.

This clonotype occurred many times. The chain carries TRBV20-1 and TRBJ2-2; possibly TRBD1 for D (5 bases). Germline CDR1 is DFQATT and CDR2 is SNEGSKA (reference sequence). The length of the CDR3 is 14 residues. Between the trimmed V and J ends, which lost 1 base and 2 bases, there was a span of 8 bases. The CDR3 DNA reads TGCAGTGCTAGAGGCGACAGTAACACCGGGGAGCTGTTTTTT. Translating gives CSARGDSNTGELFF.

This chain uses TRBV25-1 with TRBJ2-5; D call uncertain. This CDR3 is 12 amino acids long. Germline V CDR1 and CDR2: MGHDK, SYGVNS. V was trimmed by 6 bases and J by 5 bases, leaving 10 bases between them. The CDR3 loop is CASRGMGETQYF. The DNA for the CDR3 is TGTGCCAGCAGAGGGATGGGGGAGACCCAGTACTTC.

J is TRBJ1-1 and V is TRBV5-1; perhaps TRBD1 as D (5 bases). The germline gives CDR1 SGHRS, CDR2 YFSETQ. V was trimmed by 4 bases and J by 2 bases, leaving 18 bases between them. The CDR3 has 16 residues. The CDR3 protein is CASSPRPGGGNTEAFF. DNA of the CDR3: TGCGCCAGCAGCCCCCGCCCTGGGGGGGGAAACACTGAAGCTTTCTTT. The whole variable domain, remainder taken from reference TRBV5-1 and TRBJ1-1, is KAGVTQTPRYLIKTRGQQVTLSCSPISGHRSVSWYQQTPGQGLQFLFEYFSETQRNKGNFPGRFSGRQFSNSRSEMNVSTLELGDSALYLCASSPRPGGGNTEAFFGQGTRLTVV.

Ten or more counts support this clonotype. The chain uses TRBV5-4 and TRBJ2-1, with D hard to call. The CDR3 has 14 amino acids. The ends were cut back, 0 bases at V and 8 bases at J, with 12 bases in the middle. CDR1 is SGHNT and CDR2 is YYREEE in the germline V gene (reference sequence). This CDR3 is CASSLDSRTDEQFF. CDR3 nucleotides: TGTGCCAGCAGCTTGGACAGCCGTACGGATGAGCAGTTCTTC.

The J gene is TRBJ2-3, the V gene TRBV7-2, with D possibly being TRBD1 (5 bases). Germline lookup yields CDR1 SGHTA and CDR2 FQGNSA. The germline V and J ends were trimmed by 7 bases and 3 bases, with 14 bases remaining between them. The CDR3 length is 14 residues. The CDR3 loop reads CASNQGGSTDTQYF. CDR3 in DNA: TGTGCCAGCAACCAGGGTGGATCGACAGATACGCAGTATTTT.

The CDR3 DNA is TGTGCCAGCAGCGCAATCCTGTCCACTGAAGCTTTCTTT. Amino acids: CASSAILSTEAFF. The V call is TRBV7-2, the J call TRBJ1-1; D is undetermined. The length of the CDR3 is 13 residues. Trimming pared 5 bases from V and 4 bases from J, leaving 11 bases between. The germline V gene has CDR1 SGHTA and CDR2 FQGNSA.

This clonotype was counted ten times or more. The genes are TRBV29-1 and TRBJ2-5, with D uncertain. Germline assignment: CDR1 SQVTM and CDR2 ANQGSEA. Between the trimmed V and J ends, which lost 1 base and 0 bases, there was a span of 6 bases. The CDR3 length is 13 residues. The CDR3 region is CSVEGLYQETQYF. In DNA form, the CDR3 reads TGCAGCGTTGAAGGACTTTACCAAGAGACCCAGTACTTC. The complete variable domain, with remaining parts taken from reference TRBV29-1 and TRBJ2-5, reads SAVISQKPSRDICQRGTSLTIQCQVDSQVTMMFWYRQQPGQSLTLIATANQGSEATYESGFVIDKFPISRPNLTFSTLTVSNMSPEDSSIYLCSVEGLYQETQYFGPGTRLLVL.

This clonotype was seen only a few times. The CDR3 region has the DNA TGTGCCAGCAGTGAGAGCCTAGCCCAAGAGACCCAGTACTTC. Residues: CASSESLAQETQYF. The genes are TRBV6-1 and TRBJ2-5; D is possibly TRBD2 (5 bases). V was trimmed by 3 bases and J by 1 base, leaving 9 bases between them. This CDR3 comprises 14 residues. CDR1 MNHNS and CDR2 SASEGT come from the germline V gene.

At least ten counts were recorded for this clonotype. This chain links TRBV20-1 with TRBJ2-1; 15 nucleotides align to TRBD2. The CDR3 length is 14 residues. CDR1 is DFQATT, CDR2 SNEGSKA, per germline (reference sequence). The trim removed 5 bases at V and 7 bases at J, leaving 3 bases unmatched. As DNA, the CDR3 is TGCAGTGCTGGACTAGCGGGAGGGCCTAATGAGCAGTTCTTC. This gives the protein CSAGLAGGPNEQFF.